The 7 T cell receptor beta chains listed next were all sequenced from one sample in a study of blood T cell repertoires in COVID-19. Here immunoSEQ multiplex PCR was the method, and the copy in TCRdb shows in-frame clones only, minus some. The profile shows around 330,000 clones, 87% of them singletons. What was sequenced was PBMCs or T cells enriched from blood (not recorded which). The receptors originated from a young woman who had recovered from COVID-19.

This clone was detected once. CDR3: CAWSQGAPGYTF. Here the CDR3 DNA reads TGTGCCTGGAGTCAGGGGGCGCCTGGCTACACCTTC. J is TRBJ1-2 and V is TRBV30; 8 nucleotides line up with TRBD1. The CDR3 covers 12 residues. In germline, CDR1 is GTSNPN, CDR2 SVGIG (reference sequence). After removal of 2 bases from V and 7 bases from J, the junction contained 3 bases not matched to a gene. Together with reference TRBV30 and TRBJ1-2, the CDR3 gives the full variable domain: SQTIHQWPATLVQPVGSPLSLECTVEGTSNPNLYWYRQAAGRGLQLLFYSVGIGQISSEVPQNLSASRPQDRQFILSSKKLLLSDSGFYLCAWSQGAPGYTFGSGTRLTVV.

The CDR3 nucleotides read TGTGCCAGCAGTTTAAGGGACAGGGACTATGGCTACACCTTC. It is translated as CASSLRDRDYGYTF. The chain carries TRBV28 and TRBJ1-2; 9 bases agree with TRBD1. The CDR3 totals 14 residues. The J segment lost 3 bases and the V segment lost 2 bases, leaving 1 base of the junction unmatched. Germline V gives CDR1 MDHEN, CDR2 SYDVKM.

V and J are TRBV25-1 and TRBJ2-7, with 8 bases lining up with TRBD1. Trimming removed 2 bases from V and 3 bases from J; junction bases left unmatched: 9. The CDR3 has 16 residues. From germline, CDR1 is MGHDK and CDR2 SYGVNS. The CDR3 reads CASSEAGQGRGYEQYF. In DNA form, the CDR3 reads TGTGCCAGCAGTGAAGCCGGACAGGGACGCGGCTACGAGCAGTACTTC.

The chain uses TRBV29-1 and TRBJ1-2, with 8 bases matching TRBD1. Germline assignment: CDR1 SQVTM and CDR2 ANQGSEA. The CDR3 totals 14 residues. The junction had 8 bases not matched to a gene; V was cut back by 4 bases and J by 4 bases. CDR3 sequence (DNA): TGCAGCGTTGTAGACGGACAGGGTGGCTATGGCTACACCTTC. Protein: CSVVDGQGGYGYTF.

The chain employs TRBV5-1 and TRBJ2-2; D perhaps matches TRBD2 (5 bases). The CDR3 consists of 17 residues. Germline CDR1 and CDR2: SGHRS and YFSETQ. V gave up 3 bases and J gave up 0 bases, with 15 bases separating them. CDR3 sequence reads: CASSSDGILSNTGELFF. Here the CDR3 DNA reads TGCGCCAGCAGCTCGGACGGGATACTATCGAACACCGGGGAGCTGTTTTTT. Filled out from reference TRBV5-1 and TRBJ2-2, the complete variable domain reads KAGVTQTPRYLIKTRGQQVTLSCSPISGHRSVSWYQQTPGQGLQFLFEYFSETQRNKGNFPGRFSGRQFSNSRSEMNVSTLELGDSALYLCASSSDGILSNTGELFFGEGSRLTVL.

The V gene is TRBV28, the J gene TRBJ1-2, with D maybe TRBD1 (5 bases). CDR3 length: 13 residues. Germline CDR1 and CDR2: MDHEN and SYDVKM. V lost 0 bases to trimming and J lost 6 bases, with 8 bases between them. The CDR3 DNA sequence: TGTGCCAGCAGTTTATGGCAGGGTGATGGCTACACCTTC. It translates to CASSLWQGDGYTF.

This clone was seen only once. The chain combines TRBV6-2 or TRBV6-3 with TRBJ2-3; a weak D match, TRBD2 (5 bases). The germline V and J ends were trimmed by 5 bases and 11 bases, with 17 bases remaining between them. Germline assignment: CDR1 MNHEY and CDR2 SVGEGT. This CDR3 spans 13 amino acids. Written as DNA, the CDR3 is TGTGCCAGCAGTCTAACACTACTAGTCGGGCAGTATTTT. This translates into CASSLTLLVGQYF.